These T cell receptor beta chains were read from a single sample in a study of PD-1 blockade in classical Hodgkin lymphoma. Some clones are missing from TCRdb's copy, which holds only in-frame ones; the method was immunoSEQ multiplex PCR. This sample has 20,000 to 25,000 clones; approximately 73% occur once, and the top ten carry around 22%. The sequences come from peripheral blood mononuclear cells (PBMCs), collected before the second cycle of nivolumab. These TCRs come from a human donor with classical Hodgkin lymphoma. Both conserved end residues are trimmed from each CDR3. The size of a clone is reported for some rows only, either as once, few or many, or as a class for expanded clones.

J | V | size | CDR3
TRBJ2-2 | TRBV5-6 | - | ASSPSRHTGELF
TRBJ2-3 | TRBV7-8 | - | ASSLGGQGAGDTQY
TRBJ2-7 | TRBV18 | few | ASSLQGAEQY
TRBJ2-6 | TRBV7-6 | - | ASSPGPISQSRANVLT
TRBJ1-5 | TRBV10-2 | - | ASRAGGGYSNQPQH
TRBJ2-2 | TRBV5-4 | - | ASSLVSTVTGELF
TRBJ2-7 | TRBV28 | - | ASGHVAYEQY
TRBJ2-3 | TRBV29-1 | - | SVEGTSGSTDTQY
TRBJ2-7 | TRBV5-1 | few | ASSDPGHLLSYEQY
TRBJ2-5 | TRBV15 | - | ATSPIVPAEQY
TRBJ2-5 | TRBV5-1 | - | ASSLAASGRGGQETQY
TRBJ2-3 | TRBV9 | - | ASRSRGLNSNTQY
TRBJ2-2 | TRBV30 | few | AWVREGANTGELF
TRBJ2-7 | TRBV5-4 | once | ASSGLYEGTYEQY
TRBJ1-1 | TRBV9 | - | ASSVLHGLNTEAF
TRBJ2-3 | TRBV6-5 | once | ASSWGQGRTDTQY
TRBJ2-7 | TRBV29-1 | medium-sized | SVEGGRGPNYEQY
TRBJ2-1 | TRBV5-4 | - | ASRTQAGVGYNEQF
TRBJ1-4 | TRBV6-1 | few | AICRPSNEKLF
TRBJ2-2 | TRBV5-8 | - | ASSLQGGTGELF
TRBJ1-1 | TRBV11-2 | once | ASSLGDSMNTEAF
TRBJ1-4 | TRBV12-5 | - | ASGSQRPGILPTNEKLF
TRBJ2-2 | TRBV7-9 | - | ASRTDRNTGELF
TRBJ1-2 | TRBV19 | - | ASSIALIPTANYGYT
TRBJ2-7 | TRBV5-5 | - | ASSWTDPYEQY
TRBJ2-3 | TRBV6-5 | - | ASSYGGATDTQY
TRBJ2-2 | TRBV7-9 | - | ASSFQGLNTGELF
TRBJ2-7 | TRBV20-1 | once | SPTSPYEQY
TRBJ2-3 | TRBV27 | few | ASSFGTAVNTQY
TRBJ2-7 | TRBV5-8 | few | ASSLGSGGVYEQY
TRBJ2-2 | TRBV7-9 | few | ASSRASLALDTGELF
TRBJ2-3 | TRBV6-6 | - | ASSLGTITDTQY
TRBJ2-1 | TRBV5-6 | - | ASSPRTSGSSYNEQF
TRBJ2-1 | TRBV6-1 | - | ASSPELGVYNEQF
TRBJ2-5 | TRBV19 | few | ASRGTSGRYETQY
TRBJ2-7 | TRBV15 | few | ATSTPGRNEQY
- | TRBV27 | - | ASSLISQQGGLEQY
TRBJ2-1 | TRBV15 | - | ATKAASGSWNEQF
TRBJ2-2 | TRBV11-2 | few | ASSIQGPSNTGELF
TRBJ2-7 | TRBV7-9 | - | ASSLAGGALPYEQY
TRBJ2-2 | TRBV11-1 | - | ASSLAGGWTGELF
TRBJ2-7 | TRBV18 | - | ASSPHGDGEQY
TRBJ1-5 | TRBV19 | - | ASSLNSNQPQH
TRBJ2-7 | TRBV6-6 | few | ASKGASEGYEQY
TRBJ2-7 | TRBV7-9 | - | ASRPSGTGVGEQY
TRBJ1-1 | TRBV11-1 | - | ASSSELNTEAF
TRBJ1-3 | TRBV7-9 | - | ASSLDGGQSGNTIY
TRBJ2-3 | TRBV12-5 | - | ASGFPPLAGGPADTQY
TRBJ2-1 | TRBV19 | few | ASVPGLAGSGAYNEQF